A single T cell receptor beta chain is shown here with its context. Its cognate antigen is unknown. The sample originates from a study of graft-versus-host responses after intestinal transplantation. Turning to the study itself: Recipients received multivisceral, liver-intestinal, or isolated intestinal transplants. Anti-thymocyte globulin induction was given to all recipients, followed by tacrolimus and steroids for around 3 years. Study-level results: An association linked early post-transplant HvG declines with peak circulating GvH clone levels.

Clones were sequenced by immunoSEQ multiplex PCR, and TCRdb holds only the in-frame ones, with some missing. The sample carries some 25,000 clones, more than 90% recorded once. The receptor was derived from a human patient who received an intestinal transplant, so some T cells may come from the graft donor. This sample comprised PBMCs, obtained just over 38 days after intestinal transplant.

The CDR3 DNA follows: TGTGCCAGCAGCTTAATTGGGAATGAGCAGTTCTTC. This translates into CASSLIGNEQFF. The rearrangement uses TRBV13 and TRBJ2-1; D not certain. The V gene lost 2 bases and the J gene lost 7 bases, with 6 bases spanning the gap. CDR1 and CDR2 (germline): PRHDT, FYEKMQ (reference sequence). This CDR3 has 12 residues.